The entry that follows covers one T cell receptor beta chain sequence. The target of this receptor is not known. There are no base qualities to consult, and no much larger clone falls within one base. The sample is drawn from a study of T cell responses to AZD1222 COVID-19 vaccine listed by TCRdb under 2021. Background for the entire study: TCR sequencing covered approximately 230 trial participants: 200 to 210 given two doses of AZD1222 and 26 given two doses of MenACWY control vaccine. Enrollment into the trials was organized by age into subgroups of 18-55, 56-69 and 70-plus years, and those subgroups contained 148, 28 and 57 TCR-sequenced participants, respectively.

The CDR3 regions of human TCRbeta chains were analyzed by immunosequencing. The authors processed their data as follows. TCRs in the repertoires were matched against a reference library of SARS-CoV-2-specific TCRs that had been generated with the MIRA antigen-specificity platform. Breadth was defined as the fraction of unique TCRs that were SARS-CoV-2-associated. Depth was defined as the fraction of total T cells that were SARS-CoV-2-associated. Using the MIRA data, each spike-specific TCR was mapped to the spike region that the TCR reacts to and placed in a CD4 or CD8 class. Log10-transformed breadth and depth values were compared by one-way ANOVA with Sidak's multiple comparisons tests. TCRdb obtained this table from immuneACCESS and retained in-frame rearrangements with V and J assigned. These tables miss some clones; where compared with another copy, unresolved V genes account for less than half of the shortfall, and the remainder is unexplained. The V and J calls and clone size come from that table; D and trimming were worked out from the DNA. The sample table contains roughly 120,000 clones; only one count was recorded for approximately 85% of them. Of the sample, around 4.4% falls within the top ten clones.

The time point tag for this specimen amounts to: about 28 days (+/-7) after the second vaccine dose. Because spike-specific TCR depth and breadth did not differ between the two schedules, AZD1222 recipients who got a second dose at roughly 4 weeks were pooled with those who got a second dose at roughly 12 weeks. The vaccinee samples were drawn from two UK trials, COV001 and COV002, one of which was a single-blind randomized controlled phase 2/3 trial testing AZD1222 (ChAdOx1 nCoV-19) in healthy adults. For TCRbeta chain sequencing, PBMC samples from trial participants were taken at day 0 and at day 28 after the second dose. The investigation overall reported the following: A significant rise in spike-specific TCR breadth and depth was observed after two AZD1222 doses relative to day 0 and relative to MenACWY recipients. No day 14 peak-response samples were available, so repertoires were characterized only after the peak T cell response. Conclusions about previously exposed vaccinees were limited because only six or seven AZD1222 recipients were SARS-CoV-2 seropositive at baseline. The vaccine-associated CD4 TCRs covered the entire spike protein, and the dominant responses fell in regions 160-218 and 743-854. The 56-69-year group was small, and its depth increase did not reach significance, likely because of low power. Most participants were white British and females outnumbered males, and the authors suggested that clonal diversity may have been underestimated. Epitopes outside the regions mutated in the B.1.351 and B.1.1.7 variants were reportedly recognized by nearly half of the unique spike-specific TCRs.

The sample consisted of peripheral blood, taken 28 days after the second AZD1222 dose. The origin of this receptor is an adult who received the AZD1222 COVID-19 vaccine.

The DNA sequence follows: TGTGCCAGCAGCTTGGAGGGGGGAGCCCTTTTGGGGACCCAGTACTTC. Translated, this gives CASSLEGGALLGTQYF. The sequence is built from TRBV5-4 and TRBJ2-5; the D call could be TRBD1 or TRBD2, with each sharing 6 bases. The CDR3 numbers 16 residues from cysteine through phenylalanine. Of the read, only the CDR3 DNA is kept; its 48 bases are in frame from base 1. The germline V gene (reference sequence) yields SGHNT for CDR1 and YYREEE for CDR2. The junction carries 19 bases between V and J, which are trimmed by 0 bases and 7 bases respectively.